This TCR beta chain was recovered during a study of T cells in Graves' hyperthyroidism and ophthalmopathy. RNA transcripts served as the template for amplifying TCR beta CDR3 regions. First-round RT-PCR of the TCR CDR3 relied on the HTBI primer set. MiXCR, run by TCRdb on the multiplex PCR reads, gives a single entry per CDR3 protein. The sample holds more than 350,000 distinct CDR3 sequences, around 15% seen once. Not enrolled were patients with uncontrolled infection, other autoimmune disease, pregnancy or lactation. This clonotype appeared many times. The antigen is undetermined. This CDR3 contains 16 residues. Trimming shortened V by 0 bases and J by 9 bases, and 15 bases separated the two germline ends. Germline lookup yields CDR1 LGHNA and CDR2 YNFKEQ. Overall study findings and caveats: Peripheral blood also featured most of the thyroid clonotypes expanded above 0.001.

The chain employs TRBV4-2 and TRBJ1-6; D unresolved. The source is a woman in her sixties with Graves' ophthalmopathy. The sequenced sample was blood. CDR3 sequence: CASSQERETDRSPLHF. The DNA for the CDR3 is TGTGCCAGCAGCCAAGAAAGGGAGACGGACCGTTCACCCCTCCACTTT.